What follows is one TCR beta chain and its context. The antigen is undetermined. TCRdb re-derived calls from the 5' RACE reads in MiXCR, one entry per CDR3 protein. This sample has some 300,000 distinct CDR3 sequences, with 8% to 9.5% found just once. The CDR3 runs to 17 residues. Trimming stripped 2 bases from V and 2 bases from J, with 19 bases between. Germline V gene sequence: CDR1 MNHEY, CDR2 SMNVEV (reference sequence). These data belong to a study of T cells after yellow fever vaccination. General study results and limits: Abundant bulk-population clonotypes could contaminate the FACS-sorted repertoires.

The sequence was collected from a man younger than 35 who received the YFV17D yellow fever vaccine. The chain has TRBV27 and TRBJ2-7; D is uncertain. The sequenced sample was PBMCs, obtained approximately 47 days after the first yellow fever vaccination. CDR3 nucleotides: TGTGCCAGCAGTTTAAACGGCAGATTATCTCAGGCCTACGAGCAGTACTTC. Translating it yields CASSLNGRLSQAYEQYF.